Shown below are 26 T cell receptor beta chains from a single sample sequenced in a study of OX40 agonist ivuxolimab in advanced cancers. Sequencing used immunoSEQ multiplex PCR; TCRdb keeps in-frame clones, though not all of them. The top ten hold just over 2% of the sample, which has 55,000 to 75,000 clones, roughly 87% seen once. Here the sequenced sample was CD4+ or CD8+ T cells sorted from blood, taken in a trial of the OX40 agonist ivuxolimab. The receptors come from an adult with an advanced solid tumor such as melanoma, head and neck, liver or kidney cancer.

The chain couples TRBV27 to TRBJ2-7, with a tentative D call TRBD1 (5 bases). The CDR3 loop spans 11 amino acids. From germline, CDR1 is MNHEY and CDR2 SMNVEV (reference sequence). V was pared by 6 bases and J by 4 bases, with 7 bases between. The CDR3 protein is CASSPGYEQYF. The CDR3 DNA is TGTGCCAGCAGCCCAGGGTACGAGCAGTACTTC.

The chain is built from TRBV7-2 and TRBJ2-7; 11 bases align to TRBD2. The CDR3 runs to 16 residues. Germline CDR1 is SGHTA and CDR2 is FQGNSA. Germline trimming cut 3 bases from V and 2 bases from J; bases unmatched to any gene: 6. CDR3 in amino acids: CASSFQTSGSPYEQYF. As DNA, the CDR3 is TGTGCCAGCAGCTTCCAAACTAGCGGGAGTCCCTACGAGCAGTACTTC. The variable domain in full, with the rest retrieved from reference TRBV7-2 and TRBJ2-7, is GAGVSQSPSNKVTEKGKDVELRCDPISGHTALYWYRQSLGQGLEFLIYFQGNSAPDKSGLPSDRFSAERTGGSVSTLTIQRTQQEDSAVYLCASSFQTSGSPYEQYFGPGTRLTVT.

V gene TRBV5-5 combines with J gene TRBJ2-5, with D unresolved. The germline V gene encodes CDR1 SGHKS and CDR2 YYEKEE (reference sequence). This CDR3 contains 12 residues. Trimming removed 6 bases from V and 1 base from J, with 7 bases in between. The CDR3 here is CASNDRQETQYF. As DNA, the CDR3 is TGTGCCAGCAACGATCGCCAAGAGACCCAGTACTTC.

The CDR3 nucleotides are TGTGCCAGCAGCGTAGCTGGAGGGAGCACTGAAGCTTTCTTT. Its protein is CASSVAGGSTEAFF. This rearrangement joins TRBV9 to TRBJ1-1, with D uncertain. The V end lost 0 bases, the J end lost 4 bases, and 10 bases lay between the germline ends. CDR1 is SGDLS and CDR2 is YYNGEE in the germline V gene. This CDR3 contains 14 residues.

J is TRBJ2-3 and V is TRBV28, with TRBD2 matching over 12 bases. Trimming cost V 6 bases and J 5 bases; bases outside gene matches: 6. Germline V gene data show CDR1 as MDHEN and CDR2 as SYDVKM. This CDR3 spans 15 amino acids. CDR3 DNA: TGTGCCAGCAGCCTAGCGGGAGGGGCGGGAGATACGCAGTATTTT. Translation: CASSLAGGAGDTQYF.

V gene TRBV11-2 combines with J gene TRBJ2-3, with 12 bases aligning to TRBD2. V gave up 5 bases and J gave up 9 bases; unmatched junction bases: 9. The CDR3 is 15 amino acids. Germline V gene lookup returns CDR1 SGHAT and CDR2 FQNNGV. The CDR3 nucleotides are TGTGCCAGCAGCACTAGCGGGGGGCCAGGTGAAACGCAGTATTTT. Translated, it gives CASSTSGGPGETQYF.

The chain recombines TRBV28 with TRBJ1-2; D is unresolved. Trimming took off 2 bases at V and 1 base at J, with 11 bases between the two ends. Germline V gene sequence: CDR1 MDHEN, CDR2 SYDVKM. The CDR3 runs to 15 residues. DNA of the CDR3: TGTGCCAGCAGTTTACAAATAGGGATTAACTATGGCTACACCTTC. It is translated as CASSLQIGINYGYTF.

CDR3 loop: CASSLVRGDTQYF. Here the CDR3 DNA reads TGTGCCAGCAGCTTAGTAAGGGGGGATACGCAGTATTTT. The chain is built from TRBV7-2 and TRBJ2-3; D possibly corresponds to TRBD1 (6 bases). Trimming removed 1 base at V and 6 bases at J, with 8 bases between. CDR3 size: 13 residues. Germline CDR1 is SGHTA and CDR2 is FQGNSA. Using reference TRBV7-2 and TRBJ2-3 for the parts outside the CDR3, the full variable domain is GAGVSQSPSNKVTEKGKDVELRCDPISGHTALYWYRQSLGQGLEFLIYFQGNSAPDKSGLPSDRFSAERTGGSVSTLTIQRTQQEDSAVYLCASSLVRGDTQYFGPGTRLTVL.

V usage is TRBV28 and J usage is TRBJ1-1; TRBD1 matches at 7 bases. This CDR3 has 14 residues. Germline V gene lookup returns CDR1 MDHEN and CDR2 SYDVKM. V was pared by 5 bases and J by 1 base, with 4 bases of the junction left unmatched. Here the CDR3 DNA reads TGTGCCAGCAGTATGGGACAGTGGAACACTGAAGCTTTCTTT. It yields the protein CASSMGQWNTEAFF.

The chain joins TRBV5-6 to TRBJ1-2; D not resolved. There are 14 residues in the CDR3. Per germline, CDR1 SGHDT and CDR2 YYEEEE. Trimming shortened V by 0 bases and J by 0 bases, and 6 bases separated the two germline ends. The CDR3 is CASSLADANYGYTF. CDR3 coding DNA: TGTGCCAGCAGCTTGGCCGACGCTAACTATGGCTACACCTTC.

V is TRBV18 and J is TRBJ2-7, with D possibly matching TRBD1 (5 bases). The V gene lost 4 bases and the J gene lost 3 bases, with 10 bases spanning the gap. This CDR3 has 13 residues. Germline CDR1 is KGHSH and CDR2 is LQKENI. This CDR3 is CASSLTAGYEQYF. Written as DNA, the CDR3 is TGTGCCAGCTCACTGACAGCTGGCTACGAGCAGTACTTC.

The chain joins TRBV18 to TRBJ1-2; D call uncertain. The CDR3 spans 14 residues. V was shortened by 5 bases and J by 1 base, with 11 bases between the two germline ends. Looked up from germline, CDR1 is KGHSH and CDR2 is LQKENI. The CDR3 nucleotides read TGTGCCAGCTCATTTTCGGAGATTAACTATGGCTACACCTTC. It encodes CASSFSEINYGYTF.

The gene calls are TRBV18 and TRBJ1-1; unclear D gene. The CDR3 is 15 amino acids. Trimming shortened V by 5 bases and J by 0 bases, and 13 bases separated the two germline ends. Germline V gene sequence: CDR1 KGHSH, CDR2 LQKENI. CDR3 amino acids: CASSTTGLMNTEAFF. CDR3 nucleotides: TGTGCCAGCTCAACCACGGGTCTAATGAACACTGAAGCTTTCTTT. Full variable domain (missing parts from reference TRBV18 and TRBJ1-1): NAGVMQNPRHLVRRRGQEARLRCSPMKGHSHVYWYRQLPEEGLKFMVYLQKENIIDESGMPKERFSAEFPKEGPSILRIQQVVRGDSAAYFCASSTTGLMNTEAFFGQGTRLTVV.

V gene TRBV19 combines with J gene TRBJ1-2; 7 nucleotides align to TRBD1. V lost 3 bases to trimming and J lost 2 bases; unmatched junction nucleotides: 3. Per the germline V gene, CDR1 is LNHDA and CDR2 is SQIVND (reference sequence). This CDR3 has 14 amino acids. In nucleotides, the CDR3 is TGTGCCAGTAGTATTTCGACAGGGAACTATGGCTACACCTTC. This gives the protein CASSISTGNYGYTF.

The CDR3 here is CASSFGNQPQHF. CDR3 coding DNA: TGTGCCAGCAGCTTTGGCAATCAGCCCCAGCATTTT. The chain combines TRBV7-9 with TRBJ1-5; D gene ambiguous. The germline V and J ends were trimmed by 3 bases and 2 bases, with 2 bases remaining between them. Per the germline V gene, CDR1 is SEHNR and CDR2 is FQNEAQ (reference sequence). This CDR3 has 12 amino acids.

The J gene is TRBJ1-1, the V gene TRBV28; 9 positions agree with TRBD1. In germline, CDR1 is MDHEN, CDR2 SYDVKM. This CDR3 spans 14 amino acids. Trimming at V came to 6 bases and at J to 3 bases, leaving 5 bases not matched to a gene. CDR3: CASSMGQGDTEAFF. For the CDR3, the DNA is TGTGCCAGCAGCATGGGACAGGGAGACACTGAAGCTTTCTTT. The variable domain in full, completed from reference TRBV28 and TRBJ1-1, reads DVKVTQSSRYLVKRTGEKVFLECVQDMDHENMFWYRQDPGLGLRLIYFSYDVKMKEKGDIPEGYSVSREKKERFSLILESASTNQTSMYLCASSMGQGDTEAFFGQGTRLTVV.

This clone appeared once. The J gene is TRBJ2-5, the V gene TRBV19; D remains unclear. Trimming pared 8 bases from V and 5 bases from J, leaving 12 bases between. The CDR3 contains 12 residues. The V gene's germline CDR1 is LNHDA and CDR2 SQIVND (reference sequence). CDR3 sequence reads: CASGRRWETQYF. Here the CDR3 DNA reads TGTGCCAGTGGACGGAGATGGGAGACCCAGTACTTC.

The rearrangement links TRBV7-8 to TRBJ2-5; 9 nucleotides align to TRBD2. This CDR3 region has 14 residues. V gave up 5 bases and J gave up 5 bases; unmatched junction bases: 6. Germline V lookup: CDR1 SGHVS, CDR2 FQNEAQ. The CDR3 DNA is TGTGCCAGCAGCCCTAGCGGGGTTGGGGAGACCCAGTACTTC. Protein sequence: CASSPSGVGETQYF. The full variable domain, completed using reference TRBV7-8 and TRBJ2-5, is GAGVSQSPRYKVAKRGQDVALRCDPISGHVSLFWYQQALGQGPEFLTYFQNEAQLDKSGLPSDRFFAERPEGSVSTLKIQRTQQEDSAVYLCASSPSGVGETQYFGPGTRLLVL.

The chain employs TRBV6-6 and TRBJ1-1; weak D call: TRBD1 (5 bases). Trimming stripped 0 bases from V and 0 bases from J, with 8 bases between. CDR3 length: 15 residues. Germline CDR1 reads MNHNY; CDR2 reads SVGAGI (reference sequence). CDR3 residues: CASSYSWGLNTEAFF. The CDR3 DNA sequence: TGTGCCAGCAGTTACTCGTGGGGGTTGAACACTGAAGCTTTCTTT.

A single count supports this clone. CDR3 residues: CASSPGFREQYF. CDR3 nucleotide sequence: TGTGCCAGCAGCCCTGGTTTCCGAGAGCAGTACTTC. This sequence joins TRBV11-1 and TRBJ2-7; no reliable D call. The CDR3 contains 12 residues. From germline, CDR1 is SGHAT and CDR2 FQDESV (reference sequence). V lost 5 bases and J lost 7, with 12 bases in between.

This clone was counted a few times. The chain employs TRBV6-5 and TRBJ1-2; TRBD1 is a possible D gene (5 bases). This CDR3 spans 12 amino acids. Germline V gene lookup returns CDR1 MNHEY and CDR2 SVGAGI. Trimming shortened V by 6 bases and J by 8 bases, and 13 bases separated the two germline ends. The CDR3 loop is CASSSGLLGYTF. CDR3 bases: TGTGCCAGCAGCTCGGGACTCCTGGGCTACACCTTC.

The rearrangement uses TRBV27 and TRBJ2-7; D may be TRBD2 (5 bases). CDR3 length: 12 residues. V was shortened by 8 bases and J by 0 bases, with 8 bases between the two germline ends. The V gene's germline CDR1 is MNHEY and CDR2 SMNVEV (reference sequence). CDR3 protein: CASAGLSYEQYF. DNA for the CDR3: TGTGCCAGCGCGGGCCTCTCCTACGAGCAGTACTTC.

The chain carries TRBV7-3 and TRBJ1-1; a weak D match, TRBD1 (6 bases). Trimming stripped 5 bases from V and 6 bases from J, with 13 bases between. CDR1 is SGHTA and CDR2 is FQGTGA in the germline V gene. CDR3 length: 13 amino acids. CDR3: CASSGRGGAEAFF. DNA of the CDR3: TGTGCCAGCAGCGGCAGGGGAGGGGCTGAAGCTTTCTTT.

In its sample, this clone was seen a few times. This chain joins TRBV10-3 and TRBJ1-1; D gene ambiguous. CDR1 and CDR2 from the germline V gene are ENHRY and SYGVKD. Trimming took off 10 bases at V and 3 bases at J, with 12 bases between the two ends. This CDR3 has 12 amino acids. CDR3 region: CATRPEDTEAFF. CDR3 coding DNA: TGTGCCACCCGACCTGAGGACACTGAAGCTTTCTTT.

V gene TRBV18 combines with J gene TRBJ1-4; 8 bases line up with TRBD1. Germline CDR1 KGHSH, CDR2 LQKENI. The CDR3 loop spans 11 amino acids. The J segment lost 12 bases and the V segment lost 5 bases, leaving 2 bases of the junction unmatched. The CDR3: CASSMDRELFF. CDR3 DNA: TGTGCCAGCTCAATGGACAGGGAACTGTTTTTT.

This chain connects TRBV6-5 to TRBJ2-1, with D maybe TRBD2 (5 bases). The V gene's germline CDR1 is MNHEY and CDR2 SVGAGI. There are 11 residues in the CDR3. V lost 8 bases, J lost 8 bases, and 10 bases lay in between. The CDR3 here is CASRRRDEQFF. The CDR3 DNA sequence: TGTGCCAGCCGCCGGCGGGATGAGCAGTTCTTC.